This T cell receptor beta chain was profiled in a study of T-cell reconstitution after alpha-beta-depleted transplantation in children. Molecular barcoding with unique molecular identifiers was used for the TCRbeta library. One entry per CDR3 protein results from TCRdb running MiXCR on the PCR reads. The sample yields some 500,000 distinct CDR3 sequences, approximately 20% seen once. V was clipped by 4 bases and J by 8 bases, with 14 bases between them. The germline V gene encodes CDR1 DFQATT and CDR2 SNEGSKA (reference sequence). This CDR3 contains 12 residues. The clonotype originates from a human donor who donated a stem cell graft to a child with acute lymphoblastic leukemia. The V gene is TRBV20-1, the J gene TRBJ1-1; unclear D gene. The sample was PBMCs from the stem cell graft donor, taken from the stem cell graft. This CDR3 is CSAKTGLIEAFF. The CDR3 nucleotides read TGCAGTGCTAAAACGGGCCTGATCGAAGCTTTCTTT.